These T cell receptor beta chains were read from a single sample in a study of blood T cell repertoires in COVID-19. Sequenced by immunoSEQ multiplex PCR; TCRdb stores in-frame clones only, minus some. The sample shows about 170,000 clones, 65% to 85% of them seen only once. Sequences were obtained from peripheral blood. The receptors here all came from a human donor with acute or convalescent COVID-19. The donor label of this sample is uncertain. The CDR3 runs from the conserved cysteine through the conserved F or W. Fields, in order: V gene, clone size, J gene, D gene, CDR3 protein, CDR3 DNA. The D gene is left open where the match is weak. Clone size is not always given. Where it is, it says once, few, many or a class for expanded clones.

TRBV7-2,-,TRBJ1-1,-,CASSFFMNTEAFF,TGTGCCAGCAGCTTTTTTATGAACACTGAAGCTTTCTTT
TRBV30,-,TRBJ1-5,-,CAWRVGGLDQPQHF,TGTGCCTGGAGGGTCGGGGGGCTGGATCAGCCCCAGCATTTT
TRBV24-1,-,TRBJ1-4,-,CATSDPAGGNEKLFF,TGTGCCACCAGTGATCCTGCGGGAGGGAATGAAAAACTGTTTTTT
TRBV11-2,once,TRBJ2-1,TRBD1,CASSLKGTGPDEQFF,TGTGCCAGCAGCTTAAAGGGGACAGGTCCCGATGAGCAGTTCTTC
TRBV7-2,-,TRBJ2-3,TRBD2,CASSASGTSGTITDTQYF,TGTGCCAGCAGCGCATCCGGGACTAGCGGGACGATCACAGATACGCAGTATTTT
TRBV4-1,once,TRBJ2-3,TRBD2,CASSQDLPSGGDTQYF,TGCGCCAGCAGCCAAGATCTACCTAGCGGGGGGGATACGCAGTATTTT
TRBV12-3/TRBV12-4,few,TRBJ2-7,-,CASNVDRIGEQYF,TGTGCCAGCAACGTAGACAGGATTGGGGAGCAGTACTTC
TRBV3-1/TRBV3-2,-,TRBJ2-5,TRBD2,CASSPGVAGGPGSETQYF,TGTGCCAGCAGCCCGGGGGTAGCGGGGGGGCCAGGATCAGAGACCCAGTACTTC
TRBV6-5,-,TRBJ2-3,-,CASSQPGSDTQYF,TGTGCCAGCAGTCAACCCGGGTCGGATACGCAGTATTTT
TRBV30,few,TRBJ2-2,TRBD2,CAWRVTSGGRTGELFF,TGTGCCTGGAGGGTTACTAGCGGGGGGCGCACCGGGGAGCTGTTTTTT
TRBV5-1,-,TRBJ2-1,-,CASSFDRSSYNEQFF,TGCGCCAGCAGCTTCGATAGGAGCTCCTACAATGAGCAGTTCTTC
TRBV7-9,-,TRBJ2-2,TRBD2,CASTPGGGAGLAGELFF,TGTGCCAGCACCCCCGGGGGAGGGGCAGGATTGGCCGGGGAGCTGTTTTTT
TRBV18,few,TRBJ2-7,TRBD2,CASSPRPSGLRYEQYF,TGTGCCAGCTCACCAAGACCTAGCGGTTTGCGCTACGAGCAGTACTTC
TRBV3-1/TRBV3-2,-,TRBJ1-6,-,CASSQAEVSNSPLHF,TGTGCCAGCAGCCAAGCTGAGGTATCCAATTCACCCCTCCACTTT
TRBV28,-,TRBJ1-3,-,CASSPVERSGNTIYF,TGTGCCAGCAGCCCGGTGGAGCGGTCTGGAAACACCATATATTTT
TRBV2,once,TRBJ1-2,-,CASRGADYGYTF,TGTGCCAGCAGAGGGGCAGACTATGGCTACACCTTC
TRBV7-2,-,TRBJ1-6,-,CASSQDRNSPLHF,TGTGCCAGCAGCCAAGACAGAAATTCACCCCTCCACTTT
TRBV6-5,-,TRBJ1-1,TRBD1,CASSYSGGLNTEAFF,TGTGCCAGCAGTTACTCAGGGGGCCTAAACACTGAAGCTTTCTTT
TRBV15,-,TRBJ1-5,-,CATSRDRLSNQPQHF,TGTGCCACCAGCAGAGATCGTCTTAGCAATCAGCCCCAGCATTTT
TRBV7-3,-,TRBJ2-2,-,CASSLTLRAGELFF,TGTGCCAGCAGCTTAACATTGCGGGCCGGGGAGCTGTTTTTT
TRBV7-9,few,TRBJ1-5,-,CASSSGELYNQPQHF,TGTGCCAGCAGCTCCGGAGAGTTATACAATCAGCCCCAGCATTTT
TRBV19,once,TRBJ1-5,-,CASSILSDSNQPQHF,TGTGCCAGTAGTATTCTCAGCGACAGCAATCAGCCCCAGCATTTT
TRBV4-1,-,TRBJ2-7,TRBD1,CASSIQIPGGYSYEQYF,TGCGCCAGCAGCATACAAATTCCAGGGGGCTACTCCTACGAGCAGTACTTC
TRBV6-5,-,TRBJ1-1,-,CASSQDRKMNTEAFF,TGTGCCAGCAGCCAAGACAGGAAGATGAACACTGAAGCTTTCTTT
TRBV18,-,TRBJ2-3,TRBD1,CASSDGTGLTDTQYF,TGTGCCAGCTCAGACGGGACAGGGCTCACAGATACGCAGTATTTT
TRBV28,-,TRBJ2-7,TRBD1,CASSLPGTGGAYEQYF,TGTGCCAGCAGTTTACCTGGGACAGGGGGAGCCTACGAGCAGTACTTC
TRBV6-5,few,TRBJ1-1,-,CASSRPGNTEAFF,TGTGCCAGCAGTCGCCCAGGGAACACTGAAGCTTTCTTT
TRBV19,-,TRBJ2-2,TRBD1,CASSGTGGTGELFF,TGTGCCAGTTCCGGGACAGGCGGCACCGGGGAGCTGTTTTTT
TRBV27,once,TRBJ2-1,TRBD1,CASSRDSSYNEQFF,TGTGCCAGCAGCCGGGACAGCTCCTACAATGAGCAGTTCTTC
TRBV29-1,-,TRBJ2-7,-,CSVEGQISEQYF,TGCAGCGTTGAAGGGCAAATCTCCGAGCAGTACTTC
TRBV19,-,TRBJ1-5,-,CASMAGGSGSNQPQHF,TGTGCCAGTATGGCGGGGGGATCAGGGAGCAATCAGCCCCAGCATTTT
TRBV19,-,TRBJ1-1,-,CASSIRFSSEAFF,TGTGCCAGTAGTATTCGGTTCTCGTCTGAAGCTTTCTTT
TRBV13,once,TRBJ1-4,-,CASSPSGLYEGEKLFF,TGTGCCAGCAGCCCGTCCGGACTTTACGAGGGTGAAAAACTGTTTTTT
TRBV5-4,-,TRBJ1-3,-,CASGPRGGLVGNTIYF,TGTGCCAGCGGCCCCAGGGGTGGCTTAGTGGGAAACACCATATATTTT
TRBV7-2,-,TRBJ2-5,-,CASSTTPGQYF,TGTGCCAGCAGCACCACCCCAGGCCAGTACTTC
TRBV18,-,TRBJ2-7,TRBD1,CASSPGTGASYEQYF,TGTGCCAGCTCACCCGGGACAGGGGCGTCCTACGAGCAGTACTTC
TRBV20-1,-,TRBJ2-1,-,CSPQGNEQFF,TGCAGCCCACAGGGTAATGAGCAGTTCTTC
TRBV10-3,few,TRBJ2-5,TRBD2,CASSGGAGETQYF,TGTGCCAGTAGCGGGGGGGCCGGGGAGACCCAGTACTTC
TRBV2,-,TRBJ2-7,TRBD1,CASSQGAGRYEQYF,TGTGCCAGCAGTCAGGGGGCAGGGCGCTACGAGCAGTACTTC
TRBV30,-,TRBJ2-1,TRBD2,CASRASGRAEAGNEQFF,TGTGCCTCCCGGGCTAGCGGGAGGGCGGAGGCGGGCAATGAGCAGTTCTTC
TRBV7-2,-,TRBJ2-5,-,CASSLGQRGVETQYF,TGTGCCAGCAGCTTAGGTCAACGGGGTGTAGAGACCCAGTACTTC
TRBV19,-,TRBJ1-2,-,CASSTDRGVGYGYTF,TGTGCCAGTAGCACGGACCGGGGGGTAGGCTATGGCTACACCTTC
TRBV5-6,once,TRBJ2-5,-,CASSSTKRGRGQETQYF,TGTGCCAGCAGCTCCACCAAAAGGGGGAGGGGTCAAGAGACCCAGTACTTC